Reported below is one T cell receptor (beta chain). Its antigen is still unknown. This sample was included in a study of blood T cells in healthy people across ages. Primers used in a second PCR of roughly 6 to 12 cycles were a sample-barcoded 5' primer and a J-beta primer mix. Every cDNA molecule carried a tag from a template-switch adaptor bearing 12 random nucleotides. One entry per CDR3 protein, called by TCRdb with MiXCR from the 5' RACE reads. The sample carries roughly 1,700,000 distinct CDR3 sequences, about 28% recorded once. Germline assignment: CDR1 DFQATT and CDR2 SNEGSKA (reference sequence). The V gene end was trimmed by 0 bases and the J gene end by 10 bases; junction bases not matched to a gene: 11. The CDR3 is 15 amino acids. Findings and limits, study-wide: There were more naive CD4+ cells and higher diversity in long-lived donors than in aged donors.

The source is a woman aged 25 to 39 in good health. The chain employs TRBV20-1 and TRBJ2-1; 8 bases are shared with TRBD1. The sequenced material came from blood. CDR3 amino acids: CSARETGAQIAEQFF. CDR3 nucleotides: TGCAGTGCTAGAGAGACAGGGGCCCAAATCGCGGAGCAGTTCTTC.